One and the same sample provided the 6 T cell receptor beta chains below, sequenced in a study of identifying expanded T cells in peripheral blood. Some clones are missing from TCRdb's copy, which holds only in-frame ones; the method was immunoSEQ multiplex PCR. Altogether approximately 97,000 clones are present, approximately 88% being singletons, with the ten largest covering 12% to 15%. Material: blood. These receptor sequences come from a person aged 18 to 75 in good health.

The chain couples TRBV5-1 to TRBJ2-1; 10 nucleotides agree with TRBD2. The J segment lost 7 bases and the V segment lost 5 bases, leaving 9 bases of the junction unmatched. CDR1 is SGHRS, CDR2 YFSETQ, per germline. The CDR3 is 15 residues long. In DNA, the CDR3 is TGCGCCAGCAGTAAGAGCGGGAGGGCCGGGAATGAGCAGTTCTTC. Translation gives CASSKSGRAGNEQFF. The full variable domain, with the rest looked up from reference TRBV5-1 and TRBJ2-1, is KAGVTQTPRYLIKTRGQQVTLSCSPISGHRSVSWYQQTPGQGLQFLFEYFSETQRNKGNFPGRFSGRQFSNSRSEMNVSTLELGDSALYLCASSKSGRAGNEQFFGPGTRLTVL.

The chain uses TRBV28 and TRBJ1-3; D is unresolved. The germline CDR1 and CDR2 sequences are MDHEN and SYDVKM. This CDR3 is built from 15 residues. V lost 5 bases and J lost 0, with 11 bases in between. The CDR3 spells CASSLAYGSGNTIYF. The CDR3 region has the DNA TGTGCCAGCAGTCTCGCTTATGGCTCTGGAAACACCATATATTTT.

The genes are TRBV5-6 and TRBJ2-7; 8 nucleotides match TRBD1. CDR3 size: 16 residues. Per the germline V gene, CDR1 is SGHDT and CDR2 is YYEEEE. Trimming at V came to 0 bases and at J to 2 bases, leaving 7 bases not matched to a gene. The DNA for the CDR3 is TGTGCCAGCAGCTTGGCTTTAGGGACAGGAACCTACGAGCAGTACTTC. Its protein is CASSLALGTGTYEQYF.

V is TRBV25-1 and J is TRBJ2-7, with a possible D match to TRBD1 (6 bases). Germline V CDR1 and CDR2: MGHDK, SYGVNS. The V and J ends lost 2 bases and 2 bases respectively, with 16 bases between them. The CDR3 covers 16 residues. The CDR3 sequence is CASSERDTEPPYEQYF. CDR3 DNA sequence: TGTGCCAGCAGTGAAAGGGACACTGAACCACCCTACGAGCAGTACTTC.

The V gene is TRBV27, the J gene TRBJ2-7; possibly TRBD1 for D (6 bases). V shed 8 bases and J shed 2 bases, with 10 bases lying between them. CDR1 MNHEY and CDR2 SMNVEV come from the germline V gene (reference sequence). The CDR3 runs 12 residues. The CDR3 loop is CASRQGPYEQYF. CDR3 sequence (DNA): TGTGCCAGCCGGCAGGGGCCCTACGAGCAGTACTTC.

V gene TRBV7-8 combines with J gene TRBJ1-1; TRBD1 matches 7 bases. Germline V gene data show CDR1 as SGHVS and CDR2 as FQNEAQ. V was pared by 5 bases and J by 1 base, with 4 bases of the junction left unmatched. The CDR3 has 14 amino acids. The CDR3 protein is CASSATGTNTEAFF. CDR3 nucleotide sequence: TGTGCCAGCAGCGCGACAGGGACGAACACTGAAGCTTTCTTT.